Reported below is one T cell receptor (beta chain). Its target is not known. This CDR3 is 18 amino acids long. V was trimmed by 1 base and J by 2 bases, leaving 18 bases between them. Germline CDR1 reads SGHTA; CDR2 reads FQGNSA. This sample was included in a study of T cell responses to AZD1222 COVID-19 vaccine. Data came from immunoSEQ multiplex PCR; TCRdb stores just in-frame clones and leaves some out. Of 82,000 or so clones listed, roughly 90% are singletons. Overall study findings and caveats: Regions left unmutated in variants are reportedly the target of nearly half of spike-specific TCRs. Spike-wide vaccine-associated CD4 TCRs dominated at 160-218 and 743-854. In a largely white British group with more females than males, clonal diversity was possibly underestimated. Repertoires were sampled only after the peak T cell response.

The chain uses TRBV7-2 and TRBJ2-4, with D possibly matching TRBD1 (6 bases). The receptor's source is an adult in good health. This specimen consisted of peripheral blood, obtained on day 0 of AZD1222 vaccination. The DNA of the CDR3 is TGTGCCAGCAGCTTAGGGGTGGGGCAGGGGCTAACCAAAAACATTCAGTACTTC. Translation: CASSLGVGQGLTKNIQYF.